This record looks at one T cell receptor (beta chain) sequence and its context. Its antigen is not known. Generated by immunoSEQ multiplex PCR, the TCRdb table keeps only in-frame clones and is missing some. The sample carries 1.5 million to 2.5 million clones, around 96% recorded once. These data originate in a study of shared clonotypes between healthy human individuals. Study-wide findings and caveats: Clonotypes that were shared across a handful of donors made up about 5.1% of naive CD4 clonotypes. Generally, naive subsets came out with larger estimated richness than memory subsets.

The CDR3 length is 14 residues. The V gene's germline CDR1 is PRHDT and CDR2 FYEKMQ (reference sequence). Trimming pared 4 bases from V and 5 bases from J, leaving 13 bases between. Selected positively for CCR7 and CD45RO-negative, naive CD8 cells excluded terminally differentiated effector memory CD45RA+ cells. Every contributor of samples was a Caucasian grown-up residing in Nashville, Tennessee. This TCR was recovered from a man aged 18 to 30 in good health. V and J are TRBV13 and TRBJ2-3; a possible D gene is TRBD2 (5 bases). The sample consisted of naive CD8+ T cells sorted from blood. CDR3 sequence (DNA): TGTGCCAGCAGCTATAATCGGGGTCAAGATACGCAGTATTTT. Its translation is CASSYNRGQDTQYF.